This T cell receptor (beta chain) was obtained from a study of Ad26.COV2.S vaccination and SARS-CoV-2 variants. Assay: immunoSEQ multiplex PCR; the TCRdb copy retains only in-frame clones and omits some. The profile shows 440,000 or so clones, around 92% of them singletons. Germline V lookup: CDR1 MDHEN, CDR2 SYDVKM. The CDR3 consists of 14 residues. The V segment lost 6 bases and the J segment 10 bases; nucleotides outside the gene matches: 9. Treatment in this sample: around 19 received Ad26.COV2.S at low or high dose, single or two shots; about 5 received placebo; per-sample allocation not given. Samples analyzed were those drawn on day 63 after the first vaccine or placebo injection.

The genes are TRBV28 and TRBJ1-4; TRBD1 agrees at 9 bases. This receptor was taken from a person aged 18 to 65 who received the Ad26.COV2.S COVID-19 vaccine or a placebo. Sequenced here: peripheral blood, sampled in a trial of Ad26.COV2.S vaccine versus placebo. CDR3 region: CASRPDRGRGKLFF. CDR3 nucleotides: TGTGCCAGCAGGCCGGACAGGGGAAGGGGAAAACTGTTTTTT.